Listed here are 16 T cell receptor beta chains from one sample, sequenced in a study of CD8+ T cells in alopecia areata. As the sequencing template, cDNA was produced by extracting RNA and reverse transcribing it. Produced via immunoSEQ multiplex PCR; TCRdb's table is partial and in-frame only. The sample comprises about 150,000 clones, 45% to 60% of which are singletons, and about 4.3% rests with the top ten. Sequenced: CD4+ T cells sorted from blood. The receptors originated from a human donor in good health.

This clone turned up a few times. The rearrangement links TRBV6-5 to TRBJ2-1; 9 nucleotides agree with TRBD1. Germline CDR1 reads MNHEY; CDR2 reads SVGAGI. The junction had 5 bases not matched to a gene; V was cut back by 7 bases and J by 1 base. The CDR3 sequence is 15 residues long. CDR3 nucleotides: TGTGCCAGCACCCAGGACAGGGGATCCTACAATGAGCAGTTCTTC. Protein product: CASTQDRGSYNEQFF.

This rearrangement joins TRBV5-1 to TRBJ1-2, with D unresolved. The CDR3 spans 12 residues. CDR1 is SGHRS and CDR2 is YFSETQ in the germline V gene. With 4 bases removed from V and 8 bases from J, the gap between germline ends came to 12 bases. The CDR3, as DNA: TGCGCCAGCAGCCCCTATATGGGCGGCTACACCTTC. This codes for CASSPYMGGYTF.

V gene TRBV7-6 combines with J gene TRBJ2-2; 7 nucleotides agree with TRBD1. Germline loops: CDR1 SGHVS, CDR2 FNYEAQ. V shed 2 bases, J shed 1 base, and the junction held 7 bases outside the gene matches. This CDR3 comprises 17 residues. CDR3 DNA: TGTGCCAGCAGCTTATTAACAGGGGTCGGGAACACCGGGGAGCTGTTTTTT. This gives the protein CASSLLTGVGNTGELFF.

The chain is built from TRBV4-1 and TRBJ1-2, with D unclear. Germline V gives CDR1 MGHRA, CDR2 YSYEKL. Trimming took off 2 bases at V and 0 bases at J, with 16 bases between the two ends. This CDR3 contains 17 residues. CDR3 nucleotides: TGCGCCAGCAGCCAATCCGCGGACCGATCCGCTAACTATGGCTACACCTTC. Encoded protein: CASSQSADRSANYGYTF.

This clone was found a few times. The chain employs TRBV28 and TRBJ2-3; 11 bases fit TRBD2. Germline V gene lookup returns CDR1 MDHEN and CDR2 SYDVKM. With V trimmed by 5 bases and J by 5 bases, 6 bases remained unmatched. The CDR3 sequence is 15 residues long. DNA for the CDR3: TGTGCCAGCAGTCTACTAGCGGGAGCTGGAGATACGCAGTATTTT. Translated: CASSLLAGAGDTQYF. The variable domain in full, completed from reference TRBV28 and TRBJ2-3, reads DVKVTQSSRYLVKRTGEKVFLECVQDMDHENMFWYRQDPGLGLRLIYFSYDVKMKEKGDIPEGYSVSREKKERFSLILESASTNQTSMYLCASSLLAGAGDTQYFGPGTRLTVL.

V and J are TRBV6-6 and TRBJ2-1; D not resolved. CDR3 length equals 11 residues. Germline values: CDR1 MNHNY, CDR2 SVGAGI (reference sequence). V dropped 0 bases and J dropped 9 bases, with 3 bases sitting between them. The CDR3 here is CASSYSREQFF. In nucleotides, the CDR3 is TGTGCCAGCAGTTACTCCCGTGAGCAGTTCTTC.

This chain connects TRBV14 to TRBJ1-1; possibly TRBD1 for D (5 bases). The V end was cut by 5 bases, the J end by 11 bases, with 18 bases between. Germline CDR1 is SGHDN and CDR2 is FVKESK. This CDR3 is built from 13 residues. The CDR3 sequence: CASSAPYGRDAFF. The CDR3 nucleotides read TGTGCCAGCAGCGCCCCTTACGGCAGGGACGCTTTCTTT.

In its sample, this clone was seen a few times. This chain links TRBV28 with TRBJ2-5; possible D gene TRBD2, 6 bases. The CDR3 covers 12 residues. Trimming pared 4 bases from V and 13 bases from J, leaving 16 bases between. Looked up from germline, CDR1 is MDHEN and CDR2 is SYDVKM. CDR3 amino acids: CASSSASDRVYF. The CDR3 nucleotides read TGTGCCAGCAGTTCCGCTAGCGACCGCGTGTACTTC.

This sequence joins TRBV6-5 and TRBJ1-2; D not resolved. CDR3 length: 13 residues. V lost 6 bases to trimming and J lost 4 bases, with 12 bases between them. Germline CDR1 MNHEY, CDR2 SVGAGI. The CDR3 DNA reads TGTGCCAGCAGCCTACGGTCGACCTATGGCTACACCTTC. Protein product: CASSLRSTYGYTF.

V is TRBV29-1 and J is TRBJ2-5, with TRBD2 as a possible D gene (5 bases). Trimming left V 3 bases short and J 3 bases short, with 17 bases between. The CDR3 spans 15 residues. Germline V gene data show CDR1 as SQVTM and CDR2 as ANQGSEA. The CDR3 region has the DNA TGCAGCGTTGATCCTAGCAGCCTTAATGAAGAGACCCAGTACTTC. It codes for CSVDPSSLNEETQYF.

This clone showed up just a few times. V is TRBV11-2 and J is TRBJ1-3, with 10 bases identical to TRBD1. CDR1 SGHAT and CDR2 FQNNGV come from the germline V gene. The CDR3 covers 17 residues. The V gene end was trimmed by 2 bases and the J gene end by 3 bases; junction bases not matched to a gene: 7. The CDR3 is CASSLRPDRGYGNTIYF. The CDR3 DNA sequence: TGTGCCAGCAGCTTACGCCCGGACAGGGGGTATGGAAACACCATATATTTT.

The CDR3 DNA reads TGTGCCAGCAGTTTAAGGTATAGCAATCAGCCCCAGCATTTT. This codes for CASSLRYSNQPQHF. This chain connects TRBV27 to TRBJ1-5; D gene uncertain. This CDR3 region has 14 residues. Germline V CDR1 and CDR2: MNHEY, SMNVEV (reference sequence). Trimming took 2 bases from V and 0 from J, leaving 5 bases between them.

This clone was detected only a few times. The chain links TRBV7-2 to TRBJ2-1, with no clear D. CDR1 SGHTA and CDR2 FQGNSA come from the germline V gene. CDR3 length: 14 amino acids. V dropped 1 base and J dropped 4 bases, with 8 bases sitting between them. The CDR3: CASSLVPRYNEQFF. The CDR3 DNA reads as TGTGCCAGCAGCTTAGTCCCCAGATACAATGAGCAGTTCTTC.

This chain uses TRBV29-1 with TRBJ2-3; the D is unclear. Germline V gene sequence: CDR1 SQVTM, CDR2 ANQGSEA. CDR3 length: 9 amino acids. The V and J ends lost 6 bases and 6 bases respectively, with 4 bases between them. CDR3 in DNA: TGCAGCGTCCCCGATACGCAGTATTTT. Translation: CSVPDTQYF.

The chain uses TRBV7-6 and TRBJ2-2; D gene unclear. Per the germline V gene, CDR1 is SGHVS and CDR2 is FNYEAQ. The CDR3 runs 12 residues. Trimming left V 3 bases short and J 4 bases short, with 3 bases between. The CDR3 loop is CASSFRTGELFF. The CDR3 DNA reads TGTGCCAGCAGCTTTCGCACCGGGGAGCTGTTTTTT. Supplemented by reference TRBV7-6 and TRBJ2-2, the full variable domain reads GAGVSQSPRYKVTKRGQDVALRCDPISGHVSLYWYRQALGQGPEFLTYFNYEAQQDKSGLPNDRFSAERPEGSISTLTIQRTEQRDSAMYRCASSFRTGELFFGEGSRLTVL.

This chain links TRBV5-1 with TRBJ2-7; the match to TRBD1 covers 9 bases. Germline loops: CDR1 SGHRS, CDR2 YFSETQ. The V segment lost 3 bases and the J segment 6 bases; nucleotides outside the gene matches: 4. The CDR3 spans 13 residues. The CDR3 region is CASSWGQGREQYF. CDR3 sequence (DNA): TGCGCCAGCAGCTGGGGACAGGGCCGCGAGCAGTACTTC.